These 9 T cell receptor beta chains were all obtained from the same sample, sequenced in a study of blood T cell repertoires in COVID-19. The table came from immunoSEQ multiplex PCR; TCRdb's copy has only in-frame clones and leaves some out. The repertoire holds fewer than 250,000 clones, with around four fifths as singletons. The sequenced sample was peripheral blood. These receptors were collected from a woman in her forties or fifties with acute or convalescent COVID-19.

The V and J genes are TRBV6-5 and TRBJ2-4; 8 bases align to TRBD1. CDR3 size: 12 residues. Germline V gene lookup returns CDR1 MNHEY and CDR2 SVGAGI. The V gene end was trimmed by 6 bases and the J gene end by 9 bases; junction bases not matched to a gene: 4. CDR3 in DNA: TGTGCCAGCAGGGACAGGGAAGGCATTCAGTACTTC. Protein: CASRDREGIQYF.

The V gene is TRBV28, the J gene TRBJ1-3; D might be TRBD1 (5 bases). The CDR3 consists of 18 residues. V shed 1 base and J shed 0 bases, with 16 bases lying between them. Germline V gives CDR1 MDHEN, CDR2 SYDVKM. The CDR3 is CASSLSPGGGPSGNTIYF. CDR3 coding DNA: TGTGCCAGCAGTTTATCCCCCGGGGGAGGCCCCTCTGGAAACACCATATATTTT.

The chain uses TRBV7-9 and TRBJ1-6; D unresolved. Germline V gene lookup returns CDR1 SEHNR and CDR2 FQNEAQ (reference sequence). Trimming removed 1 base at V and 10 bases at J, with 5 bases between. CDR3 length: 12 residues. This chain's CDR3 is CASSLVQSPLHF. CDR3 DNA: TGTGCCAGCAGCTTAGTACAGTCACCCCTCCACTTT.

This rearrangement joins TRBV10-2 to TRBJ2-1; D is possibly TRBD1 (6 bases). The CDR3 runs to 11 residues. Trimming left V 4 bases short and J 15 bases short, with 13 bases between. Germline assignment: CDR1 WSHSY and CDR2 SAAADI. The CDR3 sequence: CASSGGTKWFF. In DNA form, the CDR3 reads TGCGCCAGCAGTGGGGGGACAAAGTGGTTCTTC.

The V call is TRBV6-5, the J call TRBJ1-2, with D perhaps TRBD1 (5 bases). V was cut by 5 bases and J by 4 bases, with 14 bases left in between. CDR3 size: 14 residues. Germline values: CDR1 MNHEY, CDR2 SVGAGI. CDR3 in DNA: TGTGCCAGCAGTCCCCTAACAGGTCCCTATGGCTACACCTTC. This codes for CASSPLTGPYGYTF.

The chain has TRBV29-1 and TRBJ2-3, with 13 bases lining up with TRBD2. Germline V lookup: CDR1 SQVTM, CDR2 ANQGSEA. The CDR3 sequence is 16 residues long. V lost 3 bases and J lost 5; bases outside the gene matches: 8. This CDR3 is CSVEGSLAGGGDTQYF. In DNA, the CDR3 is TGCAGCGTTGAGGGTTCACTAGCGGGAGGGGGAGATACGCAGTATTTT.

The chain links TRBV7-2 to TRBJ2-5, with D possibly TRBD2 on 5 matching bases. Germline loops: CDR1 SGHTA, CDR2 FQGNSA. The V and J ends lost 1 base and 4 bases respectively, with 7 bases between them. The CDR3 consists of 13 residues. CDR3 sequence reads: CASSLVGRETQYF. DNA of the CDR3: TGTGCCAGCAGCTTAGTTGGGAGAGAGACCCAGTACTTC.

The chain recombines TRBV27 with TRBJ2-3; tentatively, D is TRBD2 (5 bases). V was cut by 7 bases and J by 3 bases, with 17 bases left in between. The CDR3 contains 15 residues. Germline CDR1 and CDR2: MNHEY and SMNVEV (reference sequence). The CDR3 sequence: CASTLSGSWTDTQYF. The CDR3 DNA is TGTGCCAGCACATTAAGTGGGAGTTGGACAGATACGCAGTATTTT.

The chain recombines TRBV4-2 with TRBJ2-1; D is perhaps TRBD2 (6 bases). Germline assignment: CDR1 LGHNA and CDR2 YNFKEQ. The CDR3 length is 19 residues. Trimming left V 2 bases short and J 2 bases short, with 22 bases between. The CDR3 reads CASSQQIRATGVPYNEQFF. CDR3 DNA sequence: TGTGCCAGCAGCCAACAAATTAGAGCTACGGGAGTCCCCTACAATGAGCAGTTCTTC.